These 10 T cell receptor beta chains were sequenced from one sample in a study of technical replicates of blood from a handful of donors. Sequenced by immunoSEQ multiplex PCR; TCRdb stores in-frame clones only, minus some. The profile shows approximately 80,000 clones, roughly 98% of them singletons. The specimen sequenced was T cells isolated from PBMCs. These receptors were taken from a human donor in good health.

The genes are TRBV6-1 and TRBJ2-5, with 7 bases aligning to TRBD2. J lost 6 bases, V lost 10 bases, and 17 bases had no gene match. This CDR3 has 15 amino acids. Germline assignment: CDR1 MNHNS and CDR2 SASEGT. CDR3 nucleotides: TGTGCCACCCCTGACCCGGGGAGGGTCGCTCAGACCCAGTACTTC. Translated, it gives CATPDPGRVAQTQYF.

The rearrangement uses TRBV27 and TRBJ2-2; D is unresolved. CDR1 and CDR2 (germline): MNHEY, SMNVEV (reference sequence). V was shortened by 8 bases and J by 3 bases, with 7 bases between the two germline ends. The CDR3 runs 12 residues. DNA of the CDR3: TGTGCCAGCGGGCCTTACACCGGGGAGCTGTTTTTT. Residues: CASGPYTGELFF.

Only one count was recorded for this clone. The CDR3 nucleotides are TGCGCCAGCAGCCCCCCGGGACACCTCTATGGCTACACCTTC. This encodes CASSPPGHLYGYTF. This rearrangement joins TRBV4-1 to TRBJ1-2; possibly TRBD1 for D (6 bases). The CDR3 has 14 residues. The germline V gene has CDR1 MGHRA and CDR2 YSYEKL. The germline V and J ends were trimmed by 4 bases and 4 bases, with 13 bases remaining between them.

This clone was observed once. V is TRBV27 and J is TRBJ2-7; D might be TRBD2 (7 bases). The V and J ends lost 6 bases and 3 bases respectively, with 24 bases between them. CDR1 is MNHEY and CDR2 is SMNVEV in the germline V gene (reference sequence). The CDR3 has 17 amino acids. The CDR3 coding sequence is TGTGCCAGCAGCCCCGAAAGGGGGGGGAATAATGGCTACGAGCAGTACTTC. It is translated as CASSPERGGNNGYEQYF.

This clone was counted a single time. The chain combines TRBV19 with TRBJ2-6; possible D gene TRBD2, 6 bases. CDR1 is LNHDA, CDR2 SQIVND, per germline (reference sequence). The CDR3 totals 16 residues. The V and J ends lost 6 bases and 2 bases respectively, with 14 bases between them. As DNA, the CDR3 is TGTGCCAGTAGCACCCTTGGGAGGCCTGGGGCCAACGTCCTGACTTTC. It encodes CASSTLGRPGANVLTF.

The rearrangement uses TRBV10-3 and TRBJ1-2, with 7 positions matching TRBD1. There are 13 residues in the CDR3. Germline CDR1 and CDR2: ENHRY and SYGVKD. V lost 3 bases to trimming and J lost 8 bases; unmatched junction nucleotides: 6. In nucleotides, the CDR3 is TGTGCCATCAGTGACGAACAGGGGAACGGCTACACCTTC. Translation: CAISDEQGNGYTF.

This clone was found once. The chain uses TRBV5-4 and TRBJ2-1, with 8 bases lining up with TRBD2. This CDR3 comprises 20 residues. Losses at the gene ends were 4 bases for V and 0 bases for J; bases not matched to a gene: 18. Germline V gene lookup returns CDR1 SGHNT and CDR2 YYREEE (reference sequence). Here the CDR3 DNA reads TGTGCCAGCAGCCCCGGACGGGGCGGGGGGTCCCGGAGCTCCTACAATGAGCAGTTCTTC. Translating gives CASSPGRGGGSRSSYNEQFF.

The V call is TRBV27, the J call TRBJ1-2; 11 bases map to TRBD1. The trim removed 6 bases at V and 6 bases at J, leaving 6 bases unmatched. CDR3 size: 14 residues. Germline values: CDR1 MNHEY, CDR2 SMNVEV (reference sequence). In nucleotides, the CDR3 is TGTGCCAGCAGAGTAGGACAGGGGGCTAATGGCTACACCTTC. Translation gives CASRVGQGANGYTF.

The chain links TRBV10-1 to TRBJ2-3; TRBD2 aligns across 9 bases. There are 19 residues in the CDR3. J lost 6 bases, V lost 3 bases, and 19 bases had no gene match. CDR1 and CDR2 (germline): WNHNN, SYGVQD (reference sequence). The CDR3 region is CASSEGGGGASRSADTQYF. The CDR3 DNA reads TGCGCCAGCAGTGAAGGGGGCGGGGGGGCCAGTCGCTCTGCGGATACGCAGTATTTT.

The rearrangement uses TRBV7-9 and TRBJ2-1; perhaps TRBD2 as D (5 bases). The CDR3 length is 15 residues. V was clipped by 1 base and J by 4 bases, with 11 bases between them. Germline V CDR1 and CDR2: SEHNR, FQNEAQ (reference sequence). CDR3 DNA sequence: TGTGCCAGCAGCTTAGTGCGGAGGTCTTACAATGAGCAGTTCTTC. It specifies CASSLVRRSYNEQFF.